The next 24 T cell receptor beta chains were all read from a single sample in a study of shared clonotypes between healthy human individuals. The repertoire was sequenced with immunoSEQ multiplex PCR; TCRdb's copy has only in-frame clones and lacks some. The sample includes roughly 1,000,000 clones, more than 75% of them seen just once. Material for sequencing was memory CD4+ T cells from PBMCs. Subset defined: CD45RA-negative fraction. The receptors were gathered from a man between 18 and 35 years old in good health. Some clones in this sample may be carry-over from other donors' samples.

V usage is TRBV5-4 and J usage is TRBJ2-5; D uncertain. V was cut by 4 bases and J by 4 bases, with 14 bases left in between. Per germline, CDR1 SGHNT and CDR2 YYREEE (reference sequence). This CDR3 is built from 14 residues. The CDR3 nucleotides are TGTGCCAGCAGCCCCATGGGCCCTGGAGAGACCCAGTACTTC. This translates into CASSPMGPGETQYF. The whole variable domain, remainder taken from reference TRBV5-4 and TRBJ2-5, is ETGVTQSPTHLIKTRGQQVTLRCSSQSGHNTVSWYQQALGQGPQFIFQYYREEENGRGNFPPRFSGLQFPNYSSELNVNALELDDSALYLCASSPMGPGETQYFGPGTRLLVL.

The sample holds one count of this clone. J is TRBJ1-3 and V is TRBV4-2; the D is unclear. This CDR3 has 15 amino acids. Germline V gives CDR1 LGHNA, CDR2 YNFKEQ. The V end lost 0 bases, the J end lost 0 bases, and 6 bases lay between the germline ends. The CDR3 DNA sequence: TGTGCCAGCAGCCAAGATAGATCCTCTGGAAACACCATATATTTT. It codes for CASSQDRSSGNTIYF.

This chain connects TRBV5-1 to TRBJ2-3; 9 bases fit TRBD2. Germline loops: CDR1 SGHRS, CDR2 YFSETQ. The CDR3 covers 18 residues. Trimming at V came to 0 bases and at J to 0 bases, leaving 8 bases not matched to a gene. The CDR3 protein is CASSLAPSSGASTDTQYF. In DNA, the CDR3 is TGCGCCAGCAGCTTGGCCCCATCTAGCGGGGCAAGCACAGATACGCAGTATTTT.

This chain uses TRBV10-1 with TRBJ2-1; D unclear. The CDR3 runs to 13 residues. The germline V gene encodes CDR1 WNHNN and CDR2 SYGVQD (reference sequence). Trimming pared 3 bases from V and 4 bases from J, leaving 7 bases between. The chain's CDR3 is CASSEDLYNEQFF. CDR3 bases: TGCGCCAGCAGTGAAGATCTGTACAATGAGCAGTTCTTC.

The rearrangement uses TRBV4-1 and TRBJ1-1, with D unclear. V gave up 4 bases and J gave up 4 bases, with 7 bases separating them. The germline CDR1 and CDR2 sequences are MGHRA and YSYEKL. The CDR3 has 12 residues. The CDR3 DNA reads TGCGCCAGCAGCCTCCCCGGCACTGAAGCTTTCTTT. Protein sequence: CASSLPGTEAFF.

In the case of this clone: The same CDR3 is also encoded by other DNA sequences in this sample. This chain connects TRBV5-1 to TRBJ2-1, with D perhaps TRBD1 (5 bases). The length of the CDR3 is 13 residues. V lost 2 bases to trimming and J lost 5 bases, with 8 bases between them. Germline V gene lookup returns CDR1 SGHRS and CDR2 YFSETQ. CDR3 protein: CASSLGRDNEQFF. The CDR3 nucleotides are TGCGCCAGCAGCTTAGGCAGGGACAATGAGCAGTTCTTC.

A word on this clone: At the DNA level, this CDR3 is encoded by other sequences in the same sample as well. The chain is built from TRBV30 and TRBJ2-3, with unresolved D. The CDR3 contains 13 residues. Germline CDR1 and CDR2: GTSNPN and SVGIG (reference sequence). V was clipped by 0 bases and J by 2 bases, with 6 bases between them. The CDR3 protein is CAWSVGSTDTQYF. The CDR3 region has the DNA TGTGCCTGGAGTGTAGGTTCCACAGATACGCAGTATTTT.

This clone appeared a single time. The chain couples TRBV28 to TRBJ2-3; no definite D call. This CDR3 comprises 12 residues. V was pared by 2 bases and J by 7 bases, with 7 bases between. Looked up from germline, CDR1 is MDHEN and CDR2 is SYDVKM. The CDR3 here is CASSLKTYTQYF. DNA for the CDR3: TGTGCCAGCAGTTTAAAGACCTATACGCAGTATTTT.

J is TRBJ1-5 and V is TRBV27; D gene uncertain. This CDR3 region has 14 residues. V lost 1 base and J lost 9, with 13 bases in between. From germline, CDR1 is MNHEY and CDR2 SMNVEV (reference sequence). CDR3 nucleotide sequence: TGTGCCAGCAGTTTATACTCGTCCACGGCGCCCCAGCATTTT. This gives the protein CASSLYSSTAPQHF.

This clone was observed a single time. The chain couples TRBV5-1 to TRBJ1-2, with TRBD1 as a possible D gene (5 bases). Germline V gene data show CDR1 as SGHRS and CDR2 as YFSETQ. The V end was cut by 2 bases, the J end by 0 bases, with 11 bases between. The CDR3 is 15 amino acids. This CDR3 reads CASSLGAAPNYGYTF. The CDR3, as DNA: TGCGCCAGCAGCTTAGGGGCAGCCCCTAACTATGGCTACACCTTC.

This CDR3 is CASSRTGTGGGYTF. The CDR3 DNA sequence: TGTGCCAGCAGCCGAACTGGGACAGGGGGAGGCTACACCTTC. This chain uses TRBV6-4 with TRBJ1-2, with 11 positions matching TRBD1. Germline CDR1 reads MRHNA; CDR2 reads SNTAGT. This CDR3 comprises 14 residues. V lost 6 bases, J lost 8 bases, and 8 bases stayed unmatched.

The chain is built from TRBV6-6 and TRBJ2-7; TRBD2 agrees at 14 bases. Per the germline V gene, CDR1 is MNHNY and CDR2 is SVGAGI (reference sequence). The CDR3 totals 16 residues. V lost 9 bases and J lost 13; bases outside the gene matches: 20. The CDR3 DNA follows: TGTGCCAGTTCAAGGGGGACTAGCGGGAGTGGGGGACACCCTTACTTC. Its protein is CASSRGTSGSGGHPYF.

The gene calls are TRBV6-1 and TRBJ1-2; D possibly corresponds to TRBD1 (5 bases). Per the germline V gene, CDR1 is MNHNS and CDR2 is SASEGT. The CDR3 has 14 residues. Trimming left V 6 bases short and J 3 bases short, with 14 bases between. The CDR3 region is CASSSGPLDYGYTF. CDR3 sequence (DNA): TGTGCCAGCAGCTCGGGACCCTTGGACTATGGCTACACCTTC.

The rearrangement joins TRBV10-3 to TRBJ2-1; 8 bases fit TRBD2. V gave up 2 bases and J gave up 4 bases; unmatched junction bases: 7. The CDR3 sequence is 16 residues long. The germline gives CDR1 ENHRY, CDR2 SYGVKD. The CDR3 protein is CAISETAGGLYNEQFF. CDR3 in DNA: TGTGCCATCAGTGAGACCGCGGGAGGACTGTACAATGAGCAGTTCTTC.

Only a few counts were recorded for this clone. The chain is built from TRBV6-5 and TRBJ1-2, with TRBD1 as a possible D gene (5 bases). The CDR3 consists of 13 residues. Trimming took 3 bases from V and 7 from J, leaving 12 bases between them. Germline V gene lookup returns CDR1 MNHEY and CDR2 SVGAGI. The CDR3 region has the DNA TGTGCCAGCAGTTATTCAGGGAGTGGTGGCTACACCTTC. Encoded protein: CASSYSGSGGYTF.

The chain is built from TRBV29-1 and TRBJ2-5; TRBD2 aligns across 12 bases. Germline V gene data show CDR1 as SQVTM and CDR2 as ANQGSEA. Unmatched junction bases numbered 8, after V lost 1 base and J lost 5 bases. CDR3 length: 16 residues. CDR3 nucleotide sequence: TGCAGCGTTGAAGGAGGGCTAGCGGGAGGGCGGGAGACCCAGTACTTC. It encodes CSVEGGLAGGRETQYF.

The rearrangement links TRBV14 to TRBJ1-2; D remains ambiguous. Germline V gene lookup returns CDR1 SGHDN and CDR2 FVKESK. The CDR3 is 13 amino acids. Trimming took 4 bases from V and 8 from J, leaving 14 bases between them. The CDR3 DNA reads as TGTGCCAGCAGCCCCGGGCCCGGTTGGGGCTACACCTTC. As protein: CASSPGPGWGYTF.

V is TRBV7-6 and J is TRBJ1-5, with a possible D match to TRBD1 (6 bases). The CDR3 contains 15 residues. In germline, CDR1 is SGHVS, CDR2 FNYEAQ. V lost 1 base, J lost 4 bases, and 11 bases lay in between. DNA of the CDR3: TGTGCCAGCAGCTTAGGAGGGACACATAATCAGCCCCAGCATTTT. Its translation is CASSLGGTHNQPQHF.

The rearrangement uses TRBV28 and TRBJ1-5; weak D call: TRBD1 (5 bases). V lost 5 bases and J lost 7, with 18 bases in between. The CDR3 is 15 amino acids. Per germline, CDR1 MDHEN and CDR2 SYDVKM. CDR3 sequence: CASSLGMGDWQPQHF. In DNA, the CDR3 is TGTGCCAGCAGTCTAGGGATGGGGGACTGGCAGCCCCAGCATTTT.

The chain recombines TRBV11-3 with TRBJ2-1, with D unclear. In germline, CDR1 is SGHNT, CDR2 YENEEA. The germline V and J ends were trimmed by 4 bases and 8 bases, with 12 bases remaining between them. The CDR3 has 13 residues. CDR3 loop: CASSSVISHEQFF. CDR3 DNA: TGTGCCAGCAGCTCAGTCATTAGCCATGAGCAGTTCTTC.

Comments on this clone: Other DNA sequences in the sample encode the same CDR3. This chain connects TRBV4-2 to TRBJ2-7, with TRBD1 matching over 11 bases. Germline lookup yields CDR1 LGHNA and CDR2 YNFKEQ. The J segment lost 2 bases and the V segment lost 4 bases, leaving 1 base of the junction unmatched. This CDR3 has 14 amino acids. DNA for the CDR3: TGTGCCAGCAGCCCGGGACAGGGGGCCTACGAGCAGTACTTC. Protein product: CASSPGQGAYEQYF.

CDR3 coding DNA: TGTGCCAGCAGTTTCTCCGGGACGTACTCCTACGAGCAGTACTTC. Translated: CASSFSGTYSYEQYF. The chain couples TRBV6-5 to TRBJ2-7; either TRBD1 or TRBD2 may fit D (5 bases each). The CDR3 runs 15 residues. Germline V gives CDR1 MNHEY, CDR2 SVGAGI. The V and J ends lost 4 bases and 0 bases respectively, with 13 bases between them.

V gene TRBV28 combines with J gene TRBJ2-4; 7 bases map to TRBD2. The CDR3 totals 15 residues. Germline assignment: CDR1 MDHEN and CDR2 SYDVKM. Unmatched junction bases numbered 5, after V lost 6 bases and J lost 0 bases. CDR3 protein: CASRGGLLAKNIQYF. CDR3 sequence (DNA): TGTGCCAGCAGGGGAGGGTTACTAGCCAAAAACATTCAGTACTTC.

The chain carries TRBV6-5 and TRBJ1-2; tentative D call: TRBD1 (6 bases). CDR3 length: 13 amino acids. Trimming removed 11 bases from V and 2 bases from J, with 15 bases in between. Germline CDR1 reads MNHEY; CDR2 reads SVGAGI. The CDR3 here is CASRGGENYGYTF. CDR3 DNA: TGTGCCTCTAGGGGGGGCGAAAACTATGGCTACACCTTC.